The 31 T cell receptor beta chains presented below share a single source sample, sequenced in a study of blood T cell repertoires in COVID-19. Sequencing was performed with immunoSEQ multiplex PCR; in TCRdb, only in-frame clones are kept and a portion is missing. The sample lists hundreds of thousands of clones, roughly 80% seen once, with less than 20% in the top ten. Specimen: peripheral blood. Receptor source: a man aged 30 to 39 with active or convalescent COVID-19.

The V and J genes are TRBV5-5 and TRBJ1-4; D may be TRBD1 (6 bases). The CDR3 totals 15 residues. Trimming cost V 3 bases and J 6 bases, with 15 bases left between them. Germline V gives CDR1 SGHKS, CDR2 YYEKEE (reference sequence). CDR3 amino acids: CASSSTGWLDEKLFF. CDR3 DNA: TGTGCCAGCAGCTCAACAGGGTGGTTGGATGAAAAACTGTTTTTT.

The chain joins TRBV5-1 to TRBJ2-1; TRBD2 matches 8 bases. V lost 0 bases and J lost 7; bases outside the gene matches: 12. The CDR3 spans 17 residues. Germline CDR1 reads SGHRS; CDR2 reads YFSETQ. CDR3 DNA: TGCGCCAGCAGCTTGGAGTTTATTGGACTAGCAGCTAATGAGCAGTTCTTC. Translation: CASSLEFIGLAANEQFF.

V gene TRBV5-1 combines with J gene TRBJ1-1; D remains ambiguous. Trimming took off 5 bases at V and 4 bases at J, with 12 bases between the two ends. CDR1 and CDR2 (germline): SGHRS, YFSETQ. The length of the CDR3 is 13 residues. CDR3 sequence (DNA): TGCGCCAGCAGGGACGAGGGTGTCACTGAAGCTTTCTTT. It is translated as CASRDEGVTEAFF.

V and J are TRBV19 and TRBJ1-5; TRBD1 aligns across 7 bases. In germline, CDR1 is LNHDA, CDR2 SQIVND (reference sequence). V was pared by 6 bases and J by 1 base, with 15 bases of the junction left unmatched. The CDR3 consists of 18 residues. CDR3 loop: CASRTGFRGPRSNQPQHF. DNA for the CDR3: TGTGCCAGTAGGACAGGGTTTCGGGGCCCCCGGAGCAATCAGCCCCAGCATTTT.

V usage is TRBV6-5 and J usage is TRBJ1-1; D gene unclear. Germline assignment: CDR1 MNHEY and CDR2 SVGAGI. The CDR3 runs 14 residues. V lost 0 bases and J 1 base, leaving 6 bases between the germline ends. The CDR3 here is CASSYSAGNTEAFF. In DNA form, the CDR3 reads TGTGCCAGCAGTTACTCAGCAGGGAACACTGAAGCTTTCTTT.

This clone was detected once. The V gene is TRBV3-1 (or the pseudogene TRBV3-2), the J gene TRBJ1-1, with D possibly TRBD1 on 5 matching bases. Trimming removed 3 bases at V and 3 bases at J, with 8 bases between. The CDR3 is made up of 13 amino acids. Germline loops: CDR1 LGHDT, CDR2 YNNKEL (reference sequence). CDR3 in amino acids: CASSQGPDTEAFF. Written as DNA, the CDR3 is TGTGCCAGCAGCCAGGGGCCCGACACTGAAGCTTTCTTT.

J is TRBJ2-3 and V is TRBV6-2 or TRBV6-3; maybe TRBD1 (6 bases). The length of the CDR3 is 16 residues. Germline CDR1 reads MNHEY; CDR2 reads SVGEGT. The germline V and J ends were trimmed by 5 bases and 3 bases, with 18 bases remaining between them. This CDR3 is CASSATQGRVTDTQYF. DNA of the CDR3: TGTGCCAGCAGTGCCACCCAGGGGAGAGTGACAGATACGCAGTATTTT.

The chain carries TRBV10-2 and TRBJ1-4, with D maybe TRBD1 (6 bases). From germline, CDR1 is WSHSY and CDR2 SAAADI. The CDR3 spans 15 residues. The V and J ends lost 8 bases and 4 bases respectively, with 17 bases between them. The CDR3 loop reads CASRLTTGLNEKLFF. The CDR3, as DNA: TGCGCCAGCCGGCTAACGACAGGACTTAATGAAAAACTGTTTTTT.

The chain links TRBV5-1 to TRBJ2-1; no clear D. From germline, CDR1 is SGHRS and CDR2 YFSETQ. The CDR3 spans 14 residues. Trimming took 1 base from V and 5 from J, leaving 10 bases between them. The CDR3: CASSLNAPNNEQFF. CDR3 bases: TGCGCCAGCAGCTTGAATGCGCCTAACAATGAGCAGTTCTTC. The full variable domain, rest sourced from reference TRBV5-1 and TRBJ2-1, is KAGVTQTPRYLIKTRGQQVTLSCSPISGHRSVSWYQQTPGQGLQFLFEYFSETQRNKGNFPGRFSGRQFSNSRSEMNVSTLELGDSALYLCASSLNAPNNEQFFGPGTRLTVL.

Here the CDR3 DNA reads TGTGCCAGCTCCGGGAACCAGGTTGGGCCCCAGCATTTT. Protein: CASSGNQVGPQHF. The V gene is TRBV18, the J gene TRBJ1-5, with D unclear. The CDR3 totals 13 residues. V shed 6 bases and J shed 9 bases, with 15 bases lying between them. Per germline, CDR1 KGHSH and CDR2 LQKENI.

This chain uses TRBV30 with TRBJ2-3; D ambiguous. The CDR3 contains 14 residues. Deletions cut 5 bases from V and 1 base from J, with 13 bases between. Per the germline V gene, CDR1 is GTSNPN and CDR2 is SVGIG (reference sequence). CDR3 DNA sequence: TGTGCCTGGGGGCCTCGGGTGGGCACAGATACGCAGTATTTT. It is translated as CAWGPRVGTDTQYF.

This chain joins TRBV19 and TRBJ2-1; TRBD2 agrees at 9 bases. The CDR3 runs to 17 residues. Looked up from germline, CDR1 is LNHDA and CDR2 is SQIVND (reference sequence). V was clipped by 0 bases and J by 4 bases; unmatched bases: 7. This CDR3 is CASSIDSGGQPYNEQFF. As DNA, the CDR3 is TGTGCCAGTAGTATAGATAGCGGGGGACAACCTTACAATGAGCAGTTCTTC.

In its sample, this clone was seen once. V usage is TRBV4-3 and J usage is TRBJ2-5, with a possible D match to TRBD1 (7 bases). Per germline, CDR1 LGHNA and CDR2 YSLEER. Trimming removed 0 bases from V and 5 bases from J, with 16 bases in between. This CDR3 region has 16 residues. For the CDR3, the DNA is TGCGCCAGCAGCCAAGAGCAAGGGGGCGCGGGGGAGACCCAGTACTTC. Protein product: CASSQEQGGAGETQYF.

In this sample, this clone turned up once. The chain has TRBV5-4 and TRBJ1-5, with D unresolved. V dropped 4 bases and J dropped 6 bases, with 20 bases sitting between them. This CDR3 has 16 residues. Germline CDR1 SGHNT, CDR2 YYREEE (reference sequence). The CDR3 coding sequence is TGTGCCAGCAGCACGGGCGGGCAAGTAAGCGGTCAGCCCCAGCATTTT. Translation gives CASSTGGQVSGQPQHF.

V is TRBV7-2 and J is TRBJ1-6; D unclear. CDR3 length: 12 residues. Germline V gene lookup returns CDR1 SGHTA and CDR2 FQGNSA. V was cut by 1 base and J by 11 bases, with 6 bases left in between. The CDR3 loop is CASSLGGAPLHF. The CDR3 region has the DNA TGTGCCAGCAGCTTAGGAGGCGCACCCCTCCACTTT.

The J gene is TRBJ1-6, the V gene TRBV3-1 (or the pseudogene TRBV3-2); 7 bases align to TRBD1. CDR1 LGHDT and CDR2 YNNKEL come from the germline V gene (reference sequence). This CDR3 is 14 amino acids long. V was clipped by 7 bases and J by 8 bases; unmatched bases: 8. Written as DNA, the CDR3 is TGTGCCAGCAACCTGTGGGACAGCTATTCACCCCTCCACTTT. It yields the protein CASNLWDSYSPLHF.

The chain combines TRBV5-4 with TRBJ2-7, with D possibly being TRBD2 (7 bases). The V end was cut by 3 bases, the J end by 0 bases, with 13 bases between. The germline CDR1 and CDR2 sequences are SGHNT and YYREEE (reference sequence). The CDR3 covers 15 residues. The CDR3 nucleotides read TGTGCCAGCAGCTCGGGAGGACAGCCCTCCTACGAGCAGTACTTC. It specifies CASSSGGQPSYEQYF.

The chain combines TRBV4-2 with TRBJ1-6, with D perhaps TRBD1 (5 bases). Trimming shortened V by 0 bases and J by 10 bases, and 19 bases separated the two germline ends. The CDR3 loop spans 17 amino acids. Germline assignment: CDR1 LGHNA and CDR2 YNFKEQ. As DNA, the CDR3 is TGTGCCAGCAGCCAAGATGCGCAGGGAGGACGAGGATCACCCCTCCACTTT. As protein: CASSQDAQGGRGSPLHF.

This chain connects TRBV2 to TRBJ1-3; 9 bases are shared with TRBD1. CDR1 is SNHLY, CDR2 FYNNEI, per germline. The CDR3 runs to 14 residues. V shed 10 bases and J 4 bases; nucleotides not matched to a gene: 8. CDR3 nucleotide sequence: TGTGCCACATCACCCGGGACAGGGGGAAACACCATATATTTT. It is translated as CATSPGTGGNTIYF. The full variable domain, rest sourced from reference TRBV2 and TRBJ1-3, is EPEVTQTPSHQVTQMGQEVILRCVPISNHLYFYWYRQILGQKVEFLVSFYNNEISEKSEIFDDQFSVERPDGSNFTLKIRSTKLEDSAMYFCATSPGTGGNTIYFGEGSWLTVV.

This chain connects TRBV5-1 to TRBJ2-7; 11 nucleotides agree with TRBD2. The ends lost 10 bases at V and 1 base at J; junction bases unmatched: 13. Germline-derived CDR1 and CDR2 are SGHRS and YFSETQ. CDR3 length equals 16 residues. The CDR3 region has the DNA TGCGCCGACTACTTAGCGGGAGGGCCGAGGTCCTACGAGCAGTACTTC. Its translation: CADYLAGGPRSYEQYF.

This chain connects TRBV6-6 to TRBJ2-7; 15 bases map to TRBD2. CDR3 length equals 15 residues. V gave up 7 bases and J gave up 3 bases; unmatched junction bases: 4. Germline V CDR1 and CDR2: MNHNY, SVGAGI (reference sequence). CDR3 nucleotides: TGTGCCAGCAACGGACTAGCGGGAGGGGGCTACGAGCAGTACTTC. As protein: CASNGLAGGGYEQYF.

This chain's CDR3 is CASSSRTGEGPWPQHF. CDR3 nucleotide sequence: TGTGCCAGCAGCTCCCGGACAGGTGAAGGACCATGGCCCCAGCATTTT. The chain couples TRBV21-1 to TRBJ1-5; no check of the table's D call, TRBD1, against the DNA was made. TRBV21-1 is given as a pseudogene. CDR3 size: 16 residues.

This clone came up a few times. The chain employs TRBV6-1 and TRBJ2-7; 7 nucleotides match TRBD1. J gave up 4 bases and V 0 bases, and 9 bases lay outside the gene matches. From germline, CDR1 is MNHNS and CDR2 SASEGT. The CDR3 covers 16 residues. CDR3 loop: CASSEASKGAVYEQYF. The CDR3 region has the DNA TGTGCCAGCAGTGAAGCGTCGAAGGGGGCTGTGTACGAGCAGTACTTC.

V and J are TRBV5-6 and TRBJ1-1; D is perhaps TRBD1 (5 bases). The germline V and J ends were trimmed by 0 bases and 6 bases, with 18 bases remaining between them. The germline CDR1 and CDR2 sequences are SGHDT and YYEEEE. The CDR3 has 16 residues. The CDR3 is CASSLGGIRGGAEAFF. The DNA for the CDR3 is TGTGCCAGCAGCTTGGGAGGGATCCGTGGAGGGGCTGAAGCTTTCTTT.

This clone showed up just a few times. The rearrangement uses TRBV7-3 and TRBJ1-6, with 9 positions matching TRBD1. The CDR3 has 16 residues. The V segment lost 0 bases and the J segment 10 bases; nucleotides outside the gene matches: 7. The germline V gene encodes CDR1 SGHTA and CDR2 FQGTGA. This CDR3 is CASSLTSGTGNSPLHF. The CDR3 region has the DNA TGTGCCAGCAGCTTAACGTCGGGGACAGGGAACTCACCCCTCCACTTT.

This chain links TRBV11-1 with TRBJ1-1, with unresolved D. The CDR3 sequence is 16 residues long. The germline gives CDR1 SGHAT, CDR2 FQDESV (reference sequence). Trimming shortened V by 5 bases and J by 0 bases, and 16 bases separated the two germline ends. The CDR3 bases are TGTGCCAGCAGCCTAGGACGGGTTATCATGAACACTGAAGCTTTCTTT. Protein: CASSLGRVIMNTEAFF.

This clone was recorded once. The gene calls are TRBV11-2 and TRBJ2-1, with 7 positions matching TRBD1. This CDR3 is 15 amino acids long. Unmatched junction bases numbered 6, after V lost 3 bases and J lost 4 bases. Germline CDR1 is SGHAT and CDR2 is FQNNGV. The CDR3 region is CASSFRDRAYNEQFF. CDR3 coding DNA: TGTGCCAGCAGCTTCCGGGACAGAGCTTACAATGAGCAGTTCTTC.

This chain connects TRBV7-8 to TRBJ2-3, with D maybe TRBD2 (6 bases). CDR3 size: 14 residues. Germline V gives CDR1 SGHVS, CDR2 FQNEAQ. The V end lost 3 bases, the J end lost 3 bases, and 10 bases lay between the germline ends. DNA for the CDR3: TGTGCCAGCAGCTTCGGGGGTCGAACAGATACGCAGTATTTT. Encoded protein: CASSFGGRTDTQYF.

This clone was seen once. The DNA for the CDR3 is TGTGCCAGTAGTTTAGCCAGGGTTTCCACTGAAGCTTTCTTT. Translation gives CASSLARVSTEAFF. This sequence joins TRBV19 and TRBJ1-1, with D possibly being TRBD1 (5 bases). This CDR3 has 14 residues. Per germline, CDR1 LNHDA and CDR2 SQIVND (reference sequence). V was cut by 5 bases and J by 4 bases, with 14 bases left in between.

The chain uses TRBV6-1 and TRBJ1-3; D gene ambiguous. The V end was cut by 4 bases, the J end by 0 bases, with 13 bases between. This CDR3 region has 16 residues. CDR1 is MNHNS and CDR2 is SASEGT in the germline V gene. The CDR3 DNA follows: TGTGCCAGCAGTGCCTACGGAGGAAGCTCTGGAAACACCATATATTTT. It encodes CASSAYGGSSGNTIYF.

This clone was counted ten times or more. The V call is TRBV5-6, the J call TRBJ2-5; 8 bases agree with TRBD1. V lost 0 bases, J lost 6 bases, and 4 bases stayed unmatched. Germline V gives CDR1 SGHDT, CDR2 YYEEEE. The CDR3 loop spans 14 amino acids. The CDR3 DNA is TGTGCCAGCAGCTTGGGGACAGGGAAGAAGACCCAGTACTTC. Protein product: CASSLGTGKKTQYF.